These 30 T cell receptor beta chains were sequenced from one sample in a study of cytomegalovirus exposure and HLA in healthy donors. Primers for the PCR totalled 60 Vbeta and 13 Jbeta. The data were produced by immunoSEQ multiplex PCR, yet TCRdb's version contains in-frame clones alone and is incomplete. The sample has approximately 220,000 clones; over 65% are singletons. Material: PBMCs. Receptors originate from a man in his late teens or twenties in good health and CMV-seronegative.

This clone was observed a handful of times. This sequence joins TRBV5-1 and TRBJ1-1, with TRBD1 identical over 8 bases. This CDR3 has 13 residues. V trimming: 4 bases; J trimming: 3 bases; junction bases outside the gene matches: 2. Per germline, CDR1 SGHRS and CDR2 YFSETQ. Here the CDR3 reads CASSAQGDTEAFF. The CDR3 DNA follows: TGCGCCAGCAGCGCACAGGGGGACACTGAAGCTTTCTTT.

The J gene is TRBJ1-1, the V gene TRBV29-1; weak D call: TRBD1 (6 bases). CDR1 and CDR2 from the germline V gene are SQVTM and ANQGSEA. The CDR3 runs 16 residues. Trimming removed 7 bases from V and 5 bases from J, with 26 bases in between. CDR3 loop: CSEVGGGPGRNTEAFF. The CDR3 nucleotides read TGCAGCGAGGTGGGAGGGGGTCCGGGACGGAATACTGAAGCTTTCTTT. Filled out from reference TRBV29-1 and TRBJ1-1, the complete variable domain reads SAVISQKPSRDICQRGTSLTIQCQVDSQVTMMFWYRQQPGQSLTLIATANQGSEATYESGFVIDKFPISRPNLTFSTLTVSNMSPEDSSIYLCSEVGGGPGRNTEAFFGQGTRLTVV.

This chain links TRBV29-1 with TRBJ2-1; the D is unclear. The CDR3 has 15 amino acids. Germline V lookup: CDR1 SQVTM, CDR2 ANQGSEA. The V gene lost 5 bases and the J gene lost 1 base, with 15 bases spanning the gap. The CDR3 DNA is TGCAGCGTTTCGAACATGGAAGCGTCCTACAATGAGCAGTTCTTC. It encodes CSVSNMEASYNEQFF.

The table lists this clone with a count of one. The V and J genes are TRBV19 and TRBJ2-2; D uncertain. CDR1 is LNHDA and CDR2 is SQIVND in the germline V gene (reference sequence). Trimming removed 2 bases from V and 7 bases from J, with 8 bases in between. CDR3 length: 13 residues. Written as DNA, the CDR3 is TGTGCCAGTAGTATAACCCCGGGCGGGGAGCTGTTTTTT. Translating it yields CASSITPGGELFF. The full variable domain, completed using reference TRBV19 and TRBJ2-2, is DGGITQSPKYLFRKEGQNVTLSCEQNLNHDAMYWYRQDPGQGLRLIYYSQIVNDFQKGDIAEGYSVSREKKESFPLTVTSAQKNPTAFYLCASSITPGGELFFGEGSRLTVL.

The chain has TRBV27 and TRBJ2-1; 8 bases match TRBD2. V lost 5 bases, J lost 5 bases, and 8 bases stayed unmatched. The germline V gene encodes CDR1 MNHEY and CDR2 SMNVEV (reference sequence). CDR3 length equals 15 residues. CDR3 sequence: CASSPTLLADNEQFF. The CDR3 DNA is TGTGCCAGCAGTCCTACATTACTAGCGGACAATGAGCAGTTCTTC.

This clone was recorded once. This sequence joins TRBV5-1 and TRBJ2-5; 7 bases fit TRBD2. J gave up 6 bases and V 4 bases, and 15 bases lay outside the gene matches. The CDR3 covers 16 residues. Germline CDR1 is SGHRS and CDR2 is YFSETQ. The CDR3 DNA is TGCGCCAGCAGCAATTTCCCTAGCGGCCAGGAAAAGACCCAGTACTTC. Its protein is CASSNFPSGQEKTQYF.

CDR3 DNA sequence: TGTGCCAGCTCATCCAACGATATCGGCGAGCAGTACTTC. Its translation is CASSSNDIGEQYF. The rearrangement links TRBV18 to TRBJ2-7; D is uncertain. The CDR3 has 13 residues. The germline V and J ends were trimmed by 5 bases and 6 bases, with 14 bases remaining between them. Germline V lookup: CDR1 KGHSH, CDR2 LQKENI. The complete variable domain, with remaining parts taken from reference TRBV18 and TRBJ2-7, reads NAGVMQNPRHLVRRRGQEARLRCSPMKGHSHVYWYRQLPEEGLKFMVYLQKENIIDESGMPKERFSAEFPKEGPSILRIQQVVRGDSAAYFCASSSNDIGEQYFGPGTRLTVT.

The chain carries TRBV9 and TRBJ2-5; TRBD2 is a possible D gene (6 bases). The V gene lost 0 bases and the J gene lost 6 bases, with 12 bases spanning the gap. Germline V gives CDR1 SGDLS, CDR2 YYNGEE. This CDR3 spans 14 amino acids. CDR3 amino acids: CASSVGAGMQTQYF. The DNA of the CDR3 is TGTGCCAGCAGCGTAGGGGCGGGGATGCAGACCCAGTACTTC. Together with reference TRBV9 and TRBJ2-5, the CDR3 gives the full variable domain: DSGVTQTPKHLITATGQRVTLRCSPRSGDLSVYWYQQSLDQGLQFLIQYYNGEERAKGNILERFSAQQFPDLHSELNLSSLELGDSALYFCASSVGAGMQTQYFGPGTRLLVL.

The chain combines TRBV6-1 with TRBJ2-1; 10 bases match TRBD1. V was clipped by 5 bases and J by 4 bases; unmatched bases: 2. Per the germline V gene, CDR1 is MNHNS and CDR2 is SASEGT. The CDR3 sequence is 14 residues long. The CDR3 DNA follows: TGTGCCAGCAGTAAGGACAGGGGGTACAATGAGCAGTTCTTC. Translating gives CASSKDRGYNEQFF.

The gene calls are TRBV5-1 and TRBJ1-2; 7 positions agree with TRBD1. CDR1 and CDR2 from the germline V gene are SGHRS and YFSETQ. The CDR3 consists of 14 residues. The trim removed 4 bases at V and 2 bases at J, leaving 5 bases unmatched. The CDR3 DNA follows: TGCGCCAGCAGCCCTCGACAGGGAAACTATGGCTACACCTTC. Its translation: CASSPRQGNYGYTF.

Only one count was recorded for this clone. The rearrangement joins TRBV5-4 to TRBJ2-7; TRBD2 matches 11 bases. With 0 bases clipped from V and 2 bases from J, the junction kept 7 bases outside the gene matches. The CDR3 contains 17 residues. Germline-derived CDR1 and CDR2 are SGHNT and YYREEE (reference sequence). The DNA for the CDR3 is TGTGCCAGCAGCTTGGCCTCACTAGCGGGAGATACCTACGAGCAGTACTTC. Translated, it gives CASSLASLAGDTYEQYF.

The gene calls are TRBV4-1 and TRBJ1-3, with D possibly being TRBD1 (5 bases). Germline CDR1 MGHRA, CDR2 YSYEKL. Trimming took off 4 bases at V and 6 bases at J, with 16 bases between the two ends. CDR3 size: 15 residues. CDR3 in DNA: TGCGCCAGCAGCCCAACGCCGGGGGTCGTAAACACCATATATTTT. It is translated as CASSPTPGVVNTIYF.

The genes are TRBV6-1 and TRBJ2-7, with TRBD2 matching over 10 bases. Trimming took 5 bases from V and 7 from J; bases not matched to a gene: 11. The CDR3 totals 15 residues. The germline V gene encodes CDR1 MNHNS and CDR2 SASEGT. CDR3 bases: TGTGCCAGCAGTATACGACTAGCGGGCCCCCTAGAGCAGTACTTC. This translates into CASSIRLAGPLEQYF.

The CDR3 reads CASSDQTDQPQHF. CDR3 nucleotides: TGTGCCAGCAGCGATCAGACAGATCAGCCCCAGCATTTT. V is TRBV6-1 and J is TRBJ1-5; D perhaps matches TRBD1 (5 bases). This CDR3 spans 13 amino acids. V shed 6 bases and J shed 5 bases, with 11 bases lying between them. CDR1 is MNHNS, CDR2 SASEGT, per germline.

The CDR3 bases are TGTGCCAGCAGCTACGGGACTAGCGGCACAGATACGCAGTATTTT. As protein: CASSYGTSGTDTQYF. The chain is built from TRBV7-3 and TRBJ2-3; 10 bases map to TRBD2. V trimming: 4 bases; J trimming: 1 base; junction bases outside the gene matches: 2. The CDR3 is made up of 15 amino acids. Germline CDR1 SGHTA, CDR2 FQGTGA.

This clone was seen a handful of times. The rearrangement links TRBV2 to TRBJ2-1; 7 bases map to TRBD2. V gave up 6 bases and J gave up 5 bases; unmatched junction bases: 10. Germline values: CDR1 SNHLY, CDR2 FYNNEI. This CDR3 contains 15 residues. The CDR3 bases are TGTGCCAGCAGCCGGGAGGCGGGCTCTCACAATGAGCAGTTCTTC. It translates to CASSREAGSHNEQFF.

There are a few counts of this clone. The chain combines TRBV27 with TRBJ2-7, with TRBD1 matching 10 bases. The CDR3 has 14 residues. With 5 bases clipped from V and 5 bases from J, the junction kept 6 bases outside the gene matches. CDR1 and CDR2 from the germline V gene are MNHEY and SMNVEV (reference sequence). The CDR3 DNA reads TGTGCCAGCAGTCGGACAGGGGGTTATGACGAGCAGTACTTC. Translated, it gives CASSRTGGYDEQYF.

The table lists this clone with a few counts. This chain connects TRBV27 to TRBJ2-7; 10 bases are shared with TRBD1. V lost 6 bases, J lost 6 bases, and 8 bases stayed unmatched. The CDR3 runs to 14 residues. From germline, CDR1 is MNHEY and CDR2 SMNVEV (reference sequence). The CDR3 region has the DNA TGTGCCAGCAGGCCCGGGACAGGGGCCCGCGAGCAGTACTTC. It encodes CASRPGTGAREQYF.

CDR3 sequence (DNA): TGTGCCAGCCAGGGACAGGGGGCAGTTGAAGCTTTCTTT. Amino acid sequence: CASQGQGAVEAFF. The chain combines TRBV18 with TRBJ1-1; 12 bases map to TRBD1. The trim removed 8 bases at V and 7 bases at J, leaving 5 bases unmatched. The CDR3 extends over 13 amino acids. Per the germline V gene, CDR1 is KGHSH and CDR2 is LQKENI.

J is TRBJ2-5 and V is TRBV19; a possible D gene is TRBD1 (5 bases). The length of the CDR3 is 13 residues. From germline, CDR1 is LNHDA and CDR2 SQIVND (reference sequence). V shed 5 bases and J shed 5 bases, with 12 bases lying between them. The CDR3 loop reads CASSAGLRETQYF. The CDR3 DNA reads TGTGCCAGTAGTGCAGGGCTGAGGGAGACCCAGTACTTC.

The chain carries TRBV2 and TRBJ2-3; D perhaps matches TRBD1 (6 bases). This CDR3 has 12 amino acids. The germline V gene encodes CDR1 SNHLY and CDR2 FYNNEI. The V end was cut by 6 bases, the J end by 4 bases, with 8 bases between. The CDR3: CASRGGADTQYF. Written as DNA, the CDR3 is TGTGCCAGCAGAGGGGGTGCAGATACGCAGTATTTT.

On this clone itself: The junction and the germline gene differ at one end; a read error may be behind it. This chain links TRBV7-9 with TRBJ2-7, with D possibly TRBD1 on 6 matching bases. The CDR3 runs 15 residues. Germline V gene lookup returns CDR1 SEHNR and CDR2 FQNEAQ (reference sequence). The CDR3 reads CSSSSPSRGSYEQYF. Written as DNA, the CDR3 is TGTTCCAGCAGCTCGCCAAGCAGGGGATCCTACGAGCAGTACTTC.

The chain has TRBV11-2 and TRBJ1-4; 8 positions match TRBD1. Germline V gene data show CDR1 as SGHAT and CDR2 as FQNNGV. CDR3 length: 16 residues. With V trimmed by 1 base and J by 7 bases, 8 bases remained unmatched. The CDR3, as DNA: TGTGCCAGCAGCTTAGCTTCGCAGGGGGCCGGTGAAAAACTGTTTTTT. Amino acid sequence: CASSLASQGAGEKLFF. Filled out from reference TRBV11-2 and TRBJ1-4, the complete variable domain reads EAGVAQSPRYKIIEKRQSVAFWCNPISGHATLYWYQQILGQGPKLLIQFQNNGVVDDSQLPKDRFSAERLKGVDSTLKIQPAKLEDSAVYLCASSLASQGAGEKLFFGSGTQLSVL.

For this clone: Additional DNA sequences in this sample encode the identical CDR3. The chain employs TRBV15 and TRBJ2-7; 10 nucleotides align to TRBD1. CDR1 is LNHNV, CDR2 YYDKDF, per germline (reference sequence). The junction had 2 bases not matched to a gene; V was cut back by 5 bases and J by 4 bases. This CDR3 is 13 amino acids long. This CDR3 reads CATSRDRGYEQYF. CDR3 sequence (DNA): TGTGCCACCAGCCGGGACAGGGGATACGAGCAGTACTTC.

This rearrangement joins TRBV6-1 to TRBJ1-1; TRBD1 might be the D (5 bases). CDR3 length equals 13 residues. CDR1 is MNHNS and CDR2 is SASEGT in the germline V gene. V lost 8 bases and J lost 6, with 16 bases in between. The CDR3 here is CASRGTAEAEAFF. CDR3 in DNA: TGTGCCAGCCGAGGGACTGCGGAAGCTGAAGCTTTCTTT.

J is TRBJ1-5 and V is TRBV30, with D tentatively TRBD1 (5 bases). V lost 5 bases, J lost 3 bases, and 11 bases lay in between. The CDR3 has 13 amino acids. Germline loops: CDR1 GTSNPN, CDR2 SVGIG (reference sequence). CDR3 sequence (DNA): TGTGCCTGGGGGGCCAGGGACAATCAGCCCCAGCATTTT. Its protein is CAWGARDNQPQHF.

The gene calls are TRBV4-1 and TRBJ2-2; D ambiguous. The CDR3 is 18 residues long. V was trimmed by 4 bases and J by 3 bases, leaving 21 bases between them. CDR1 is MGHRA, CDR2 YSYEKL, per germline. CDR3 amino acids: CASSLRPVRSTDTGELFF. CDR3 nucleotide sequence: TGCGCCAGCAGCCTTCGCCCGGTGCGGTCGACGGACACCGGGGAGCTGTTTTTT.

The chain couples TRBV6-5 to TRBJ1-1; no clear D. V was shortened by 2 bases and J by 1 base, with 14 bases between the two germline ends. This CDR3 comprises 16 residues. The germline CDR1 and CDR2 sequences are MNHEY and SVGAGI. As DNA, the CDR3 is TGTGCCAGCAGTTACCCCTCGGGTTCTGGGAACACTGAAGCTTTCTTT. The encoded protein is CASSYPSGSGNTEAFF.

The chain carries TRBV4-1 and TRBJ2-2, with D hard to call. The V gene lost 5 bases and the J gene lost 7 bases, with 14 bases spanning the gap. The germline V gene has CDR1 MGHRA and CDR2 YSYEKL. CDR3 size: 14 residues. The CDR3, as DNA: TGCGCCAGCAGCTGGGCATCTTCAGGCGGGGAGCTGTTTTTT. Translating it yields CASSWASSGGELFF.

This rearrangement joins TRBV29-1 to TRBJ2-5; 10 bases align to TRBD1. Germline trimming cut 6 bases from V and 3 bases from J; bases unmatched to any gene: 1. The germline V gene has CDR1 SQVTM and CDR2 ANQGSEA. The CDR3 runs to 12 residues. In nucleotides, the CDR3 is TGCAGCGTGGGGACAGGGGAAGAGACCCAGTACTTC. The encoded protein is CSVGTGEETQYF.